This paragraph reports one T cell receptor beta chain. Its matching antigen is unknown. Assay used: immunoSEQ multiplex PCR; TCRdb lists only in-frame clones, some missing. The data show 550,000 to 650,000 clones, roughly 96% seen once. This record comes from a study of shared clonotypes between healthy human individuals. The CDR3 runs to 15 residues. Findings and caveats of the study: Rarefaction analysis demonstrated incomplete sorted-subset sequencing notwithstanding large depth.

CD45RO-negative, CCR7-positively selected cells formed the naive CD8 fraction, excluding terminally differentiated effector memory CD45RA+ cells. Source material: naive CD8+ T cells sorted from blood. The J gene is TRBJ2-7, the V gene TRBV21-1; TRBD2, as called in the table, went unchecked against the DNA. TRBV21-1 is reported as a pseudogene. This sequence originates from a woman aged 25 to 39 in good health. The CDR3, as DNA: TGTGCCAGCAGCATACCGGGGACTCCAGCCTACGAGCAGTACTTC. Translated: CASSIPGTPAYEQYF.